This TCR beta chain was sequenced in a study of identical twins (TCRdb year 2016). Notes on the research overall: TCR alpha and beta repertoires from monozygotic twins, unrelated adults of various ages and cord blood were deep-sequenced to test whether fetal clonotypes persist. To rule out contamination, replicate twin experiments were performed at different times with different library preparation protocols.

Overall results and qualifications from the work: Fewer insertions were carried by abundant cord blood beta clonotypes; a weaker similar trend was observed in young adult naive repertoires, while no such trend was observed in memory repertoires. A weaker excess of twin sharing was found in beta out-of-frame sequences because the signal-to-noise ratio was lowered by fewer shared sequences. Compared with coincidental sharing between unrelated individuals, an excess of low generation-probability sequences was observed among out-of-frame TCR alpha sequences shared between twins. Conclusions relied on cross-sectional statistical analysis, since the same donors could not be followed over many years. Zero-insertion analyses could be partly confounded by invariant T cells such as MAIT and iNKT, though diverse VJ usage argued against such confounding for most clonotypes. In monozygotic twins, out-of-frame TCR alpha sharing was systematically underestimated by recombination models, although the models agreed with sharing between unrelated individuals.

All donors were healthy Caucasians. Three unrelated non-twin adults were additionally sequenced: a male aged 18 to 29, a male aged 50 to 59 and a female aged 50 to 59. Miltenyi CD45RO+ enrichment and human naive T-cell isolation kits were used to isolate memory (CD45RO+) and naive T cells from PBMC. Library prep was done by 5' RACE. TCRdb shows the sequencer as Illumina HiSeq 2000. Template switching added a universal primer binding site, and the final cDNA carried a unique molecular identifier that allowed TCR cDNA molecules to be counted accurately. First-strand cDNA for TCR alpha and beta chains was synthesized from specific primers in the conserved constant-segment region. To control for contamination, every cDNA library carried two barcodes: a SMART-Mk sample barcode plus Illumina barcodes. TruSeq adapter sequences, together with Illumina sample barcodes, were added in two successive PCR steps. The TCR alpha and beta cDNA libraries were sequenced on the Illumina HiSeq platform using custom primers. Per the authors' processing: MiGEC processed the raw reads to extract unique molecular identifiers, while MiXCR was used to determine the CDR3 positions. For each individual, recombination models were inferred using an EM algorithm with the repgenHMM and IGoR tools. Shared clonotypes were analyzed with the tcR package in R, and sharing was normalized by the product of cloneset sizes. To study raw recombination without the effects of thymic and clonal selection, out-of-frame nonproductive sequences were analyzed. TCRdb ran its own pipeline on the public reads, namely fastp trimming at Q25 and MiXCR clone calling, and kept in-frame beta chains. Every CDR3 protein is listed once, alongside the most common genes and DNA of its rows. The V and J calls were determined by TCRdb, not by the authors. Recorded for this sample are under 450,000 distinct CDR3 sequences; roughly 18% of them occurred a single time. The top ten constitute approximately 12% of the sample.

There are many counts of this clonotype. It has no known antigen specificity. Qualities for individual bases were not recorded, and no much larger clone is one base off. The clonotype comes from a middle-aged man in good health. The specimen was naive T cells sorted from blood. Sample cell subset or site, as interpreted from the label and publication: cells isolated with a human naive T-cell isolation kit.

CDR3 protein: CASSVGHSANTGELFF. The nucleotide sequence is TGTGCCAGCAGCGTAGGACATTCCGCGAACACCGGGGAGCTGTTTTTT. The rearrangement joined TRBV9 to TRBJ2-2, with no D gene named confidently. Deletion took 0 bases off V and 0 bases off J, with a span of 9 bases between the germline ends. There are 16 amino acids in the CDR3, from cysteine to phenylalanine inclusive. Only CDR3 DNA is held: 48 bases, read in frame from base 1. CDR1 and CDR2 are drawn from the germline V gene: SGDLS, YYNGEE.